The present T cell receptor (beta chain) was sequenced within a study of T cells expressing NK-cell markers. The CDR3 is 14 residues long. TCRdb re-called the 5' RACE reads and gives one entry per CDR3 protein, without DNA. The table lists 300,000 to 450,000 distinct CDR3 sequences. Sequenced material: blood T cells: a sorted CD56 or NKG2C T cell subset, CD4+ or CD8+ T cells, or bulk PBMC T cells (not recorded which). The TCR sequence derives from a man aged 18 to 69 in good health. This sequence joins TRBV21-1 and TRBJ2-1; TCRdb calls TRBD1, which cannot be checked without DNA. TRBV21-1 is designated a pseudogene. The CDR3 is CASIPDRAGNEQFF.